The 4 T cell receptor beta chains listed next were all sequenced from one sample in a study of shared clonotypes between healthy human individuals (dated by TCRdb to 2018 to 2021). The library was generated by the immunoSEQ multiplex PCR assay. The clones in this table, taken by TCRdb from immuneACCESS, are in-frame only. Not every clone is retained; where verified, under half of the shortfall comes from an unresolved V gene, and the cause of the rest is unknown. In all, the sample holds 2 million to 3 million clones, and 90% to 95% of those were seen once. In total, the top ten clones hold about 0.34% of the sample. The sample was naive CD4+ T cells from PBMCs. The cell subset or site tag for this specimen amounts to: CD45RA+ positively selected. The receptors stem from a man between 18 and 35 years old in good health. Some clones in this sample may be carry-over from other donors' samples.

In the case of this clone: Different DNA sequences within this sample yield the same CDR3. This rearrangement joins TRBV7-3 to TRBJ1-1, with D unclear. The V gene lost 4 bases and the J gene lost 0 bases, with 6 bases spanning the gap. The CDR3 is made up of 13 amino acids. CDR1 is SGHTA, CDR2 FQGTGA, per germline. The CDR3 DNA is TGTGCCAGCAGCTCAATGATGAACACTGAAGCTTTCTTT. Amino acids: CASSSMMNTEAFF.

V gene TRBV2 combines with J gene TRBJ1-1; D not resolved. This CDR3 is 13 amino acids long. V was pared by 4 bases and J by 7 bases, with 13 bases between. Germline CDR1 SNHLY, CDR2 FYNNEI. CDR3: CASSAEKAGEAFF. DNA for the CDR3: TGTGCCAGCAGTGCCGAGAAGGCTGGTGAAGCTTTCTTT.

The V call is TRBV6-6, the J call TRBJ2-1; D possibly corresponds to TRBD2 (7 bases). Trimming removed 0 bases from V and 6 bases from J, with 12 bases in between. The CDR3 runs 15 residues. Germline CDR1 and CDR2: MNHNY and SVGAGI (reference sequence). CDR3 residues: CASSYSRGRGNEQFF. As DNA, the CDR3 is TGTGCCAGCAGTTACTCAAGGGGGAGGGGCAATGAGCAGTTCTTC.

This chain links TRBV29-1 with TRBJ2-1; the D gene is possibly TRBD2 (5 bases). Trimming removed 6 bases at V and 2 bases at J, with 11 bases between. This CDR3 has 13 amino acids. CDR1 and CDR2 from the germline V gene are SQVTM and ANQGSEA. The CDR3, as DNA: TGCAGCGTCGGGTCCGGGACCTACAATGAGCAGTTCTTC. It encodes CSVGSGTYNEQFF.